These T cell receptor beta chains were read from a single sample in a study of blood T cell repertoires in COVID-19. Produced via immunoSEQ multiplex PCR; TCRdb's table is partial and in-frame only. The data contain around 82,000 clones, approximately 90% of them singletons. The sequenced sample was peripheral blood. All receptors derive from a human donor in a cohort sampled during active COVID-19. The conserved cysteine and the conserved F or W are not part of the CDR3 here. The order of the fields is clone size, V gene, CDR3 protein. Some rows have no size entry. The others give once, few or many, or a class for an expanded clone.

>-|TRBV5-1
ASSHRDTEAF
>-|TRBV6-5
ASSYPYVRDGYT
>-|TRBV9
ASSVSGIETQY
>-|TRBV3-1/TRBV3-2
ASSQGLSTDTQY
>-|TRBV6-6
ASSYSEAVVEAF
>-|TRBV2
AIDDNPGRGLF
>-|TRBV29-1
SVGLTVGIWYNEQF
>-|TRBV5-1
ASSLERLGETQY
>-|TRBV6-1
ASSETRGGNQPQH
>-|TRBV7-2
AGSSIAGGPSNEQF
>-|TRBV9
ASSPSGGGTYNEQF
>once|TRBV28
ASSLWPKGGVSNQPQH
>-|TRBV6-2/TRBV6-3
ASSSLAPSSGTQY
>-|TRBV7-2
ASSRSGSDEKLF